The 30 T cell receptor beta chains given below trace back to one sample, sequenced in a study of blood T cell repertoires in COVID-19. Measured with immunoSEQ multiplex PCR; TCRdb has only the in-frame clones, and not every one. The data show 250,000 to 400,000 clones, with approximately 89% seen just once and 1.5% to 2% held by the top ten. Input material: peripheral blood. These receptors were taken from a woman aged 25 to 39 with COVID-19, enrolled during active disease.

V gene TRBV30 combines with J gene TRBJ1-1; the match to TRBD1 covers 8 bases. With 4 bases clipped from V and 0 bases from J, the junction kept 7 bases outside the gene matches. The CDR3 extends over 15 amino acids. Germline assignment: CDR1 GTSNPN and CDR2 SVGIG (reference sequence). The CDR3 loop reads CAWNDRGGMNTEAFF. The CDR3 region has the DNA TGTGCCTGGAACGACAGGGGAGGAATGAACACTGAAGCTTTCTTT.

The chain couples TRBV12-3 or TRBV12-4 to TRBJ1-1; D not certain. V was trimmed by 5 bases and J by 10 bases, leaving 17 bases between them. This CDR3 is built from 13 residues. The CDR3 nucleotides read TGTGCCAGCAGTGACCGACTCCTCTTGGGAGCTTTCTTT. Its protein product is CASSDRLLLGAFF.

The rearrangement joins TRBV3-1 (or the pseudogene TRBV3-2) to TRBJ1-6; D call uncertain. Germline V CDR1 and CDR2: LGHDT, YNNKEL (reference sequence). V was shortened by 1 base and J by 5 bases, with 6 bases between the two germline ends. CDR3 length: 14 residues. CDR3: CASSQVRNNSPLHF. CDR3 DNA sequence: TGTGCCAGCAGCCAAGTCCGTAATAATTCACCCCTCCACTTT.

The rearrangement joins TRBV7-8 to TRBJ1-2, with 9 positions matching TRBD1. Germline loops: CDR1 SGHVS, CDR2 FQNEAQ. The CDR3 is 16 residues long. Germline trimming cut 6 bases from V and 5 bases from J; bases unmatched to any gene: 13. The CDR3 sequence: CASRYQPGQGGYGYTF. In nucleotides, the CDR3 is TGTGCCAGCAGATACCAACCGGGACAGGGAGGTTATGGCTACACCTTC. Full variable domain (remainder filled in from reference TRBV7-8 and TRBJ1-2): GAGVSQSPRYKVAKRGQDVALRCDPISGHVSLFWYQQALGQGPEFLTYFQNEAQLDKSGLPSDRFFAERPEGSVSTLKIQRTQQEDSAVYLCASRYQPGQGGYGYTFGSGTRLTVV.

This chain uses TRBV11-2 with TRBJ1-1; D not resolved. This CDR3 comprises 13 residues. CDR1 and CDR2 from the germline V gene are SGHAT and FQNNGV. V shed 5 bases and J shed 2 bases, with 9 bases lying between them. DNA of the CDR3: TGTGCCAGCAGCCCCTTTCTCAACACTGAAGCTTTCTTT. Residues: CASSPFLNTEAFF.

This chain joins TRBV11-2 and TRBJ1-1; TRBD1 agrees at 8 bases. Germline trimming cut 6 bases from V and 3 bases from J; bases unmatched to any gene: 6. Germline V gene data show CDR1 as SGHAT and CDR2 as FQNNGV. The CDR3 runs to 14 residues. In nucleotides, the CDR3 is TGTGCCAGCAGGCTCGGACAGGGATACACTGAAGCTTTCTTT. Protein sequence: CASRLGQGYTEAFF.

The chain is built from TRBV4-1 and TRBJ2-5; 8 positions match TRBD2. Germline-derived CDR1 and CDR2 are MGHRA and YSYEKL. The V gene end was trimmed by 4 bases and the J gene end by 2 bases; junction bases not matched to a gene: 9. The CDR3 spans 16 residues. The CDR3 loop reads CASSRYPGLEQETQYF. The DNA of the CDR3 is TGCGCCAGCAGCCGATACCCGGGACTAGAACAAGAGACCCAGTACTTC.

The CDR3: CASSGHAGDTAYNEQFF. For the CDR3, the DNA is TGTGCCAGCAGCGGCCACGCCGGGGACACCGCCTACAATGAGCAGTTCTTC. The rearrangement links TRBV5-4 to TRBJ2-1, with a possible D match to TRBD1 (6 bases). CDR3 length: 17 amino acids. Germline V gene lookup returns CDR1 SGHNT and CDR2 YYREEE (reference sequence). V was shortened by 4 bases and J by 2 bases, with 19 bases between the two germline ends.

The chain is built from TRBV7-6 and TRBJ2-1, with TRBD2 matching 13 bases. The CDR3 is 16 residues long. V lost 4 bases, J lost 7 bases, and 7 bases stayed unmatched. Per the germline V gene, CDR1 is SGHVS and CDR2 is FNYEAQ. This CDR3 reads CASSSLGTSGVNEQFF. CDR3 nucleotide sequence: TGTGCCAGCAGCTCACTAGGGACTAGCGGGGTTAATGAGCAGTTCTTC.

The V and J genes are TRBV19 and TRBJ1-1; D uncertain. Trimming stripped 7 bases from V and 2 bases from J, with 17 bases between. Germline V gene data show CDR1 as LNHDA and CDR2 as SQIVND (reference sequence). The CDR3 loop spans 15 amino acids. CDR3 sequence: CASTPWEGRNTEAFF. CDR3 DNA: TGTGCCAGTACCCCTTGGGAGGGCCGCAACACTGAAGCTTTCTTT.

The chain is built from TRBV7-8 and TRBJ1-4; 8 nucleotides agree with TRBD1. J gave up 8 bases and V 5 bases, and 7 bases lay outside the gene matches. Looked up from germline, CDR1 is SGHVS and CDR2 is FQNEAQ. This CDR3 comprises 14 residues. CDR3 loop: CASSPKQGGEKLFF. The CDR3 DNA reads TGTGCCAGCAGCCCCAAACAGGGGGGCGAAAAACTGTTTTTT.

The gene calls are TRBV28 and TRBJ1-2; D is undetermined. This CDR3 has 16 amino acids. The V end was cut by 4 bases, the J end by 2 bases, with 17 bases between. Germline V gives CDR1 MDHEN, CDR2 SYDVKM. The CDR3 DNA is TGTGCCAGCAGTTCCCCCGGTGACTCCGGCAACTATGGCTACACCTTC. Protein product: CASSSPGDSGNYGYTF.

V is TRBV3-1 (or the pseudogene TRBV3-2) and J is TRBJ1-1; D is ambiguous. CDR1 and CDR2 from the germline V gene are LGHDT and YNNKEL (reference sequence). This CDR3 comprises 14 residues. Trimming removed 4 bases from V and 5 bases from J, with 14 bases in between. CDR3 residues: CASSRGEGGTEAFF. The CDR3 DNA reads TGTGCCAGCAGCCGTGGCGAGGGAGGTACTGAAGCTTTCTTT.

The chain recombines TRBV7-2 with TRBJ1-3; tentatively, D is TRBD1 (5 bases). V lost 5 bases, J lost 0 bases, and 11 bases lay in between. Germline CDR1 and CDR2: SGHTA and FQGNSA. This CDR3 comprises 15 residues. The CDR3: CASSVDSNSGNTIYF. The CDR3 nucleotides are TGTGCCAGCAGCGTCGACAGCAACTCTGGAAACACCATATATTTT.

This chain links TRBV6-1 with TRBJ1-2; the D is unclear. The V gene lost 3 bases and the J gene lost 0 bases, with 11 bases spanning the gap. CDR1 and CDR2 from the germline V gene are MNHNS and SASEGT. The CDR3 sequence is 15 residues long. As DNA, the CDR3 is TGTGCCAGCAGTGAGGAGTTCGGGACTAACTATGGCTACACCTTC. This sequence encodes CASSEEFGTNYGYTF.

The J gene is TRBJ2-4, the V gene TRBV10-2, with TRBD2 matching over 7 bases. V shed 0 bases, J shed 3 bases, and the junction held 5 bases outside the gene matches. The CDR3 consists of 16 residues. Germline V CDR1 and CDR2: WSHSY, SAAADI. CDR3 in DNA: TGCGCCAGCAGTGAGTCGGGAGGGAACCGCAAAAACATTCAGTACTTC. Residues: CASSESGGNRKNIQYF.

The chain carries TRBV7-9 and TRBJ1-1, with D uncertain. The V end lost 10 bases, the J end lost 5 bases, and 17 bases lay between the germline ends. This CDR3 region has 13 residues. The V gene's germline CDR1 is SEHNR and CDR2 FQNEAQ (reference sequence). The CDR3 protein is CATSGPQVTEAFF. The CDR3 DNA follows: TGTGCCACCTCCGGCCCGCAGGTTACTGAAGCTTTCTTT.

The rearrangement uses TRBV27 and TRBJ2-2; TRBD2 is a possible D gene (6 bases). V was cut by 7 bases and J by 1 base, with 13 bases left in between. Germline V gene sequence: CDR1 MNHEY, CDR2 SMNVEV (reference sequence). CDR3 length equals 15 residues. In nucleotides, the CDR3 is TGTGCCAGCACCCATGGGCGGGGGAACACCGGGGAGCTGTTTTTT. Translation: CASTHGRGNTGELFF.

The CDR3 DNA reads TGTGCCAGCAGCCGGGGGACTGAAGCTTTCTTT. The encoded protein is CASSRGTEAFF. The gene calls are TRBV12-3 or TRBV12-4 and TRBJ1-1, with D perhaps TRBD1 (5 bases). Trimming cost V 6 bases and J 5 bases, with 7 bases left between them. CDR3 length: 11 amino acids.

The rearrangement uses TRBV5-1 and TRBJ1-2; 8 bases agree with TRBD1. The CDR3 length is 14 residues. With 0 bases clipped from V and 8 bases from J, the junction kept 6 bases outside the gene matches. Germline V CDR1 and CDR2: SGHRS, YFSETQ. The CDR3 nucleotides are TGCGCCAGCAGCTTGGAGACAGGGGCAAGGGGCTACACCTTC. Translated, it gives CASSLETGARGYTF.

The chain combines TRBV6-5 with TRBJ1-1; the D is unclear. With 2 bases removed from V and 6 bases from J, the gap between germline ends came to 16 bases. Germline values: CDR1 MNHEY, CDR2 SVGAGI. CDR3 length: 15 residues. In DNA, the CDR3 is TGTGCCAGCAGTTACGAAATTCTTCGGGTGGCTGAAGCTTTCTTT. Translated: CASSYEILRVAEAFF.

The chain is built from TRBV5-1 and TRBJ2-5, with no clear D. Trimming took off 2 bases at V and 3 bases at J, with 8 bases between the two ends. Germline CDR1 SGHRS, CDR2 YFSETQ. The CDR3 length is 13 residues. CDR3 in amino acids: CASSLSTKETQYF. CDR3 nucleotides: TGCGCCAGCAGCTTATCCACAAAAGAGACCCAGTACTTC.

The rearrangement uses TRBV5-5 and TRBJ2-7; D perhaps matches TRBD2 (6 bases). Deletions cut 4 bases from V and 0 bases from J, with 11 bases between. Germline V gives CDR1 SGHKS, CDR2 YYEKEE (reference sequence). This CDR3 region has 14 residues. The CDR3 sequence: CASSRLGSSYEQYF. In nucleotides, the CDR3 is TGTGCCAGCAGCCGACTAGGGAGCTCCTACGAGCAGTACTTC. The entire variable domain, with the rest obtained from reference TRBV5-5 and TRBJ2-7, is as follows: DAGVTQSPTHLIKTRGQQVTLRCSPISGHKSVSWYQQVLGQGPQFIFQYYEKEERGRGNFPDRFSARQFPNYSSELNVNALLLGDSALYLCASSRLGSSYEQYFGPGTRLTVT.

The sample holds one count of this clone. The chain carries TRBV28 and TRBJ2-5; D is perhaps TRBD2 (6 bases). V was clipped by 2 bases and J by 9 bases, with 25 bases between them. This CDR3 has 17 amino acids. From germline, CDR1 is MDHEN and CDR2 SYDVKM. CDR3 sequence (DNA): TGTGCCAGCAGTTTACGCCCGTCGCGGGGTCAAAGAGTGTCCCAGTACTTC. The encoded protein is CASSLRPSRGQRVSQYF.

The chain carries TRBV27 and TRBJ1-6; D gene unclear. The CDR3 runs to 14 residues. The germline V gene has CDR1 MNHEY and CDR2 SMNVEV (reference sequence). V was cut by 3 bases and J by 6 bases, with 9 bases left in between. CDR3 protein: CASSFDILNSPLHF. The CDR3 DNA reads as TGTGCCAGCAGTTTTGACATTCTTAATTCACCCCTCCACTTT.

V gene TRBV3-1 (or the pseudogene TRBV3-2) combines with J gene TRBJ1-2; D is perhaps TRBD1 (5 bases). The germline V gene encodes CDR1 LGHDT and CDR2 YNNKEL (reference sequence). This CDR3 spans 16 amino acids. V lost 4 bases and J 0 bases, leaving 15 bases between the germline ends. This CDR3 reads CASSLQGGATNYGYTF. As DNA, the CDR3 is TGTGCCAGCAGCCTCCAGGGAGGGGCGACTAACTATGGCTACACCTTC.

This chain uses TRBV7-8 with TRBJ2-1; 7 positions agree with TRBD2. Germline V lookup: CDR1 SGHVS, CDR2 FQNEAQ. V lost 5 bases, J lost 6 bases, and 7 bases stayed unmatched. This CDR3 spans 14 amino acids. The CDR3 nucleotides are TGTGCCAGCAGCAACCGGGACTACACCAATGAGCAGTTCTTC. It translates to CASSNRDYTNEQFF.

This clone was recorded a few times. V is TRBV5-5 and J is TRBJ1-2, with D hard to call. Germline CDR1 and CDR2: SGHKS and YYEKEE (reference sequence). Trimming stripped 6 bases from V and 4 bases from J, with 13 bases between. The CDR3 consists of 13 residues. The CDR3 is CASTMSLSYGYTF. CDR3 nucleotides: TGTGCCAGCACGATGTCACTGAGCTATGGCTACACCTTC. The variable domain in full, completed from reference TRBV5-5 and TRBJ1-2, reads DAGVTQSPTHLIKTRGQQVTLRCSPISGHKSVSWYQQVLGQGPQFIFQYYEKEERGRGNFPDRFSARQFPNYSSELNVNALLLGDSALYLCASTMSLSYGYTFGSGTRLTVV.

V is TRBV6-1 and J is TRBJ2-2; 7 nucleotides line up with TRBD1. Germline CDR1 reads MNHNS; CDR2 reads SASEGT. V dropped 6 bases and J dropped 5; count of bases not matched to a gene: 9. CDR3 length equals 15 residues. The DNA of the CDR3 is TGTGCCAGCAGCCTATCGACAGGGCGGACCGGGGAGCTGTTTTTT. This codes for CASSLSTGRTGELFF.

The V call is TRBV18, the J call TRBJ1-1; D unclear. The length of the CDR3 is 13 residues. Germline loops: CDR1 KGHSH, CDR2 LQKENI. Deletions cut 4 bases from V and 1 base from J, with 7 bases between. As DNA, the CDR3 is TGTGCCAGCTCACACAGACAGAACACTGAAGCTTTCTTT. Translating gives CASSHRQNTEAFF.